This T cell receptor beta chain was documented in a study of blood T cell dynamics during melanoma immunotherapy. Profiling relied on immunoSEQ multiplex PCR, and the TCRdb table lists in-frame clones only, not all of them. The data show around 14,000 clones, with more than 75% seen just once and about 4.6% held by the top ten. Sample time point: pre-treatment baseline. The CDR3 covers 12 residues. Between the trimmed V and J ends, which lost 2 bases and 5 bases, there was a span of 7 bases. Germline V lookup: CDR1 SGHDT, CDR2 YYEEEE. The rearrangement links TRBV5-6 to TRBJ2-5, with D unclear. The TCR sequence derives from a human donor with melanoma. The specimen comprised blood, sampled from a patient treated with checkpoint blockade. The CDR3 here is CASSFVGETQYF. Written as DNA, the CDR3 is TGTGCCAGCAGCTTTGTCGGGGAGACCCAGTACTTC.